The source of this T cell receptor (beta chain) is a study of siplizumab effects on memory and regulatory T cells. The table came from immunoSEQ multiplex PCR; TCRdb's copy has only in-frame clones and leaves some out. The sample lists just under 85,000 clones, 80% to 90% seen once, with under 2% in the top ten. Sequencing was done on a sample of Tregs sorted from blood. This receptor was identified in a human donor in good health.

The CDR3 region is CASSHGGGRAFF. CDR3 sequence (DNA): TGCGCCAGCAGTCATGGAGGGGGCCGAGCTTTCTTT. The rearrangement uses TRBV23-1 and TRBJ1-1, with 7 bases lining up with TRBD1. Being an ORF, TRBV23-1 has a function that is uncertain. Trimming cost V 3 bases and J 10 bases; bases outside gene matches: 5. This CDR3 has 12 amino acids.